These 7 T cell receptor beta chains share one sample of origin, sequenced in a study of blood T cell repertoires in COVID-19. TCRdb's table, derived via immunoSEQ multiplex PCR, lists solely in-frame clones and lacks some. In the table there are more than 85,000 clones, roughly 80% of which are singletons. The specimen sequenced was peripheral blood. Receptors were obtained from an elderly man with active or convalescent COVID-19.

The chain links TRBV5-1 to TRBJ1-2; D not certain. The CDR3 covers 16 residues. Germline-derived CDR1 and CDR2 are SGHRS and YFSETQ. V was pared by 4 bases and J by 4 bases, with 20 bases between. DNA for the CDR3: TGCGCCAGCAGCCCTTCTGGCAGCCTGGAGGGCTATGGCTACACCTTC. Translation: CASSPSGSLEGYGYTF.

The chain uses TRBV19 and TRBJ2-7, with 9 bases identical to TRBD1. CDR1 is LNHDA, CDR2 SQIVND, per germline (reference sequence). The V and J ends lost 3 bases and 6 bases, in that order; junction bases with no gene match: 3. This CDR3 is 13 amino acids long. The CDR3 coding sequence is TGTGCCAGTAGTATTACAGGGGGCGGCGAGCAGTACTTC. It yields the protein CASSITGGGEQYF.

The count of this clone is one. The chain joins TRBV5-1 to TRBJ1-4; TRBD1 is a possible D gene (5 bases). This CDR3 spans 16 amino acids. Trimming cost V 0 bases and J 3 bases, with 12 bases left between them. The germline V gene encodes CDR1 SGHRS and CDR2 YFSETQ. CDR3 region: CASSLAGRGANEKLFF. The CDR3 DNA follows: TGCGCCAGCAGCTTGGCCGGGAGGGGAGCTAATGAAAAACTGTTTTTT. Based on the CDR3 plus reference TRBV5-1 and TRBJ1-4, the full variable domain is KAGVTQTPRYLIKTRGQQVTLSCSPISGHRSVSWYQQTPGQGLQFLFEYFSETQRNKGNFPGRFSGRQFSNSRSEMNVSTLELGDSALYLCASSLAGRGANEKLFFGSGTQLSVL.

V is TRBV6-5 and J is TRBJ1-2; no definite D call. CDR1 is MNHEY, CDR2 SVGAGI, per germline. Trimming took 2 bases from V and 1 from J, leaving 11 bases between them. The CDR3 spans 15 residues. As DNA, the CDR3 is TGTGCCAGCAGTTACCACCCCCGGGGTAACTATGGCTACACCTTC. Translated: CASSYHPRGNYGYTF.

This CDR3 is CASRRSSGGSDTQYF. In nucleotides, the CDR3 is TGTGCCAGCAGACGATCTAGCGGGGGATCAGATACGCAGTATTTT. The V gene is TRBV5-8, the J gene TRBJ2-3; 10 bases line up with TRBD2. Germline loops: CDR1 SGHTS, CDR2 YDEGEE. Losses at the gene ends were 5 bases for V and 4 bases for J; bases not matched to a gene: 7. The CDR3 has 15 amino acids.

The J gene is TRBJ2-1, the V gene TRBV2; 12 nucleotides agree with TRBD2. The junction had 3 bases not matched to a gene; V was cut back by 1 base and J by 8 bases. The CDR3 consists of 15 residues. Germline CDR1 reads SNHLY; CDR2 reads FYNNEI. CDR3 in DNA: TGTGCCAGCAGTGAAGGGACTAGCGGGGCCCATGAGCAGTTCTTC. This gives the protein CASSEGTSGAHEQFF.

In its sample, this clone was seen a few times. The chain is built from TRBV7-8 and TRBJ2-1, with TRBD1 as a possible D gene (5 bases). In germline, CDR1 is SGHVS, CDR2 FQNEAQ. The V gene lost 5 bases and the J gene lost 6 bases, with 14 bases spanning the gap. The CDR3 has 14 residues. Here the CDR3 DNA reads TGTGCCAGCAGCGGATTGGGGCCAGGCAATGAGCAGTTCTTC. This encodes CASSGLGPGNEQFF.